This entry describes one T cell receptor (beta chain). Different DNA sequences within this sample yield the same CDR3. With MiXCR, TCRdb reprocessed the PCR reads. The table shows 15,000 to 17,000 clones, with 3.5% to 4.5% occurring only once. Germline CDR1 is SGHTA and CDR2 is FQGNSA. The CDR3 spans 15 residues. Between the trimmed V and J ends, which lost 1 base and 0 bases, there was a span of 7 bases. Before thyroid surgery, none of the patients had received any treatment. This record comes from a study of metastatic and nonmetastatic thyroid tumors. Sequencing input: tumor tissue. The chain has TRBV7-2 and TRBJ2-1, with D possibly matching TRBD2 (5 bases). The clonotype was recovered from a female donor with papillary thyroid cancer or a benign thyroid nodule (not recorded which). Some clones in this sample may be carry-over from other donors' samples. The CDR3 DNA reads as TGTGCCAGCAGCTTAGTAGCGAGCTCCTACAATGAGCAGTTCTTC. It translates to CASSLVASSYNEQFF.